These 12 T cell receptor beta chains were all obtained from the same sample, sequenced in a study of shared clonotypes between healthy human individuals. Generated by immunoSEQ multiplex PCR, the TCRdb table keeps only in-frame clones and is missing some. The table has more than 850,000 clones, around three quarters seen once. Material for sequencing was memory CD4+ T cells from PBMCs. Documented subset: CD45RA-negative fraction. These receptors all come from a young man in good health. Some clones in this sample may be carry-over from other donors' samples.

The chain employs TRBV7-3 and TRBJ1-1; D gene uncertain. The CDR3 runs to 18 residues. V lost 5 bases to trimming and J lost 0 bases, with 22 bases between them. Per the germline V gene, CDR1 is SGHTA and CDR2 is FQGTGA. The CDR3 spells CASSARYLGPRMNTEAFF. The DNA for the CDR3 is TGTGCCAGCAGCGCCCGCTACCTAGGACCACGAATGAACACTGAAGCTTTCTTT.

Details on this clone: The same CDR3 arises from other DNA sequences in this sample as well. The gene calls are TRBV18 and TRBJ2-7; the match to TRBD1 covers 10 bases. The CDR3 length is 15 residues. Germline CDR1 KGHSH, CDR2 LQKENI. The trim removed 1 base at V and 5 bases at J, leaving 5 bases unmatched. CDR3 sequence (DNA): TGTGCCAGCTCACCACGCGGGACAGGGGAAAACGAGCAGTACTTC. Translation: CASSPRGTGENEQYF.

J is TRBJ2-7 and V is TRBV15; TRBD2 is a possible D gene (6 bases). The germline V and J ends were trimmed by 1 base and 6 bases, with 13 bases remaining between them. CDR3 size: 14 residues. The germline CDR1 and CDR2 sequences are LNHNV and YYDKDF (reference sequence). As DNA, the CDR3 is TGTGCCACCAGCAGAGGGGACTGGAGGGGCGAGCAGTACTTC. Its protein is CATSRGDWRGEQYF.

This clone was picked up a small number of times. The CDR3 protein is CASSRLGQGPAFF. In nucleotides, the CDR3 is TGTGCCAGCAGCCGTTTGGGACAGGGCCCGGCTTTCTTT. The chain couples TRBV7-9 to TRBJ1-1, with 9 bases matching TRBD1. The germline V gene has CDR1 SEHNR and CDR2 FQNEAQ (reference sequence). The trim removed 5 bases at V and 11 bases at J, leaving 9 bases unmatched. There are 13 residues in the CDR3.

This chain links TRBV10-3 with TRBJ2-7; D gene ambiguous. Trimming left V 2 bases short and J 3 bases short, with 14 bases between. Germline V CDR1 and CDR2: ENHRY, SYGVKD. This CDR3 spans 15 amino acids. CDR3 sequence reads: CAISEGPYENYEQYF. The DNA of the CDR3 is TGTGCCATCAGTGAGGGGCCCTACGAAAACTACGAGCAGTACTTC.

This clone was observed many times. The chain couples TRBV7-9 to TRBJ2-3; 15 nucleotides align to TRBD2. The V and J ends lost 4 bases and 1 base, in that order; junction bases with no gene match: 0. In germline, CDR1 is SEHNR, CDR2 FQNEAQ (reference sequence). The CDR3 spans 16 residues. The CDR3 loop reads CASSWTSGRGTDTQYF. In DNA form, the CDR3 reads TGTGCCAGCAGCTGGACTAGCGGGAGGGGCACAGATACGCAGTATTTT.

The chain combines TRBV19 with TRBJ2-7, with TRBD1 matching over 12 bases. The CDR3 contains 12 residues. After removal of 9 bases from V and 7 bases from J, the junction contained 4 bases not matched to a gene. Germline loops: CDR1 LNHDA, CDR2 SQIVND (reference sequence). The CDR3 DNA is TGTGCCAGGGGACAGGGGGCGAAAGAGCAGTACTTC. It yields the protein CARGQGAKEQYF.

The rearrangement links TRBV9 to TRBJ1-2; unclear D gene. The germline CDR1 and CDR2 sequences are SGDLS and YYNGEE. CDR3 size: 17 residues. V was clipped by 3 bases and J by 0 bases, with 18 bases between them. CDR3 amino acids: CASSASQRAETNYGYTF. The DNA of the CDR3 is TGTGCCAGCAGCGCCTCCCAGCGGGCGGAGACTAACTATGGCTACACCTTC.

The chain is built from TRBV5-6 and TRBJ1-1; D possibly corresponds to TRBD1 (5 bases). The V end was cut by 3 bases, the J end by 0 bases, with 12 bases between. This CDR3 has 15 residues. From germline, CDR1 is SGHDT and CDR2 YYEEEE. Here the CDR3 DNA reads TGTGCCAGCAGCTCTCCAGGGACGATGAACACTGAAGCTTTCTTT. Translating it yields CASSSPGTMNTEAFF.

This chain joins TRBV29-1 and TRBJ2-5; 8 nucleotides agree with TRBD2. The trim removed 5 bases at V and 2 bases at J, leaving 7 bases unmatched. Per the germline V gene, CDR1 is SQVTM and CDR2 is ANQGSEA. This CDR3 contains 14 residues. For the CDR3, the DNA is TGCAGCGTTCAAAGGGCGGGAGGTCAAGAGACCCAGTACTTC. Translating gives CSVQRAGGQETQYF.

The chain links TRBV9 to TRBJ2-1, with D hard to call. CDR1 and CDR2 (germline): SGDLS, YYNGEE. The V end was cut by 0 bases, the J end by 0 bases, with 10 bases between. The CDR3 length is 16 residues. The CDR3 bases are TGTGCCAGCAGCGTAGGGCTATTCCTCTCCTACAATGAGCAGTTCTTC. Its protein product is CASSVGLFLSYNEQFF. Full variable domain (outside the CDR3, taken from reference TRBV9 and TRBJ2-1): DSGVTQTPKHLITATGQRVTLRCSPRSGDLSVYWYQQSLDQGLQFLIQYYNGEERAKGNILERFSAQQFPDLHSELNLSSLELGDSALYFCASSVGLFLSYNEQFFGPGTRLTVL.

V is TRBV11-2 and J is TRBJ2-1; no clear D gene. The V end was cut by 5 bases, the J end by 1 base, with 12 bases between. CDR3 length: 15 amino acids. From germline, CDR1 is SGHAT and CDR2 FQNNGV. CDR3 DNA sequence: TGTGCCAGCAGCCCTCGTATAGCTTCCTACAATGAGCAGTTCTTC. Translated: CASSPRIASYNEQFF.